Each of the 2 T cell receptor beta chains below was sequenced from the same sample in a study of Tregs in tolerant kidney transplant recipients. The repertoire was sequenced with immunoSEQ multiplex PCR; TCRdb's copy has only in-frame clones and lacks some. Of about 66,000 clones in the sample, about nine tenths were seen once. This sample comprised CD8+ T cells from blood, obtained before the transplant. These receptors were taken from a human donor who received a combined kidney and bone marrow transplant.

This sequence joins TRBV4-2 and TRBJ2-3; D might be TRBD1 (6 bases). The germline V gene has CDR1 LGHNA and CDR2 YNFKEQ. The CDR3 totals 16 residues. V lost 1 base and J lost 3, with 14 bases in between. CDR3 coding DNA: TGTGCCAGCAGCCAAGGGGGGCACGTTTCGACAGATACGCAGTATTTT. It is translated as CASSQGGHVSTDTQYF.

The chain uses TRBV5-6 and TRBJ2-1, with 11 nucleotides matching TRBD2. The CDR3 is 14 amino acids. With 2 bases clipped from V and 7 bases from J, the junction kept 2 bases outside the gene matches. The V gene's germline CDR1 is SGHDT and CDR2 YYEEEE. The CDR3 bases are TGTGCCAGCAGCTTCTCTAGCGGGAGGAATGAGCAGTTCTTC. This sequence encodes CASSFSSGRNEQFF.